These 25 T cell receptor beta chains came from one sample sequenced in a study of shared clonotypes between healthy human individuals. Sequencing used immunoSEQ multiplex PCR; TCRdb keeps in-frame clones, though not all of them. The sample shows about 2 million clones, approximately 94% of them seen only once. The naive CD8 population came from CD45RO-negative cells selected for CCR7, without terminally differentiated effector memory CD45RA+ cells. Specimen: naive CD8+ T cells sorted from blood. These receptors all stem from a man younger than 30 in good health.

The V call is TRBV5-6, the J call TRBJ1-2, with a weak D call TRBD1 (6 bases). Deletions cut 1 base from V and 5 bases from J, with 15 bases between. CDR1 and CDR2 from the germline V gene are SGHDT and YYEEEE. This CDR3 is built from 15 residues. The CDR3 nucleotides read TGTGCCAGCAGCTTGAGGCAGGGGCTATTATATGGCTACACCTTC. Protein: CASSLRQGLLYGYTF.

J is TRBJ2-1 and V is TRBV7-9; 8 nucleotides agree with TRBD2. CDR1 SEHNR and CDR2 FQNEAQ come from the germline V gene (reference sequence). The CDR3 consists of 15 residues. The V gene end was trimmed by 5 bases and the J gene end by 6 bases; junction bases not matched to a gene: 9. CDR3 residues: CASSPGREAGNEQFF. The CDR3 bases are TGTGCCAGCAGCCCAGGGCGGGAGGCGGGCAATGAGCAGTTCTTC.

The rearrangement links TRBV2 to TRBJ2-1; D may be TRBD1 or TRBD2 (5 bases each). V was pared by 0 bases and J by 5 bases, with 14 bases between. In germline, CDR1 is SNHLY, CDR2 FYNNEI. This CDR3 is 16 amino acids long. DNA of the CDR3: TGTGCCAGCAGTGAAGCGCTCGGTATGGGGGACAATGAGCAGTTCTTC. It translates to CASSEALGMGDNEQFF. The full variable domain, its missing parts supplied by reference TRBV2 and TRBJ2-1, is EPEVTQTPSHQVTQMGQEVILRCVPISNHLYFYWYRQILGQKVEFLVSFYNNEISEKSEIFDDQFSVERPDGSNFTLKIRSTKLEDSAMYFCASSEALGMGDNEQFFGPGTRLTVL.

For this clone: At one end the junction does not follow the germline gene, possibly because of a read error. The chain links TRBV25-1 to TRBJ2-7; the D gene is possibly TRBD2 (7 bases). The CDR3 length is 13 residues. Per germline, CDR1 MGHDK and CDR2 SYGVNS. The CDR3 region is CASSEWGGAGQYF. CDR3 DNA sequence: TGTGCCAGCAGCGAATGGGGGGGGGCCGGGCAGTACTTC.

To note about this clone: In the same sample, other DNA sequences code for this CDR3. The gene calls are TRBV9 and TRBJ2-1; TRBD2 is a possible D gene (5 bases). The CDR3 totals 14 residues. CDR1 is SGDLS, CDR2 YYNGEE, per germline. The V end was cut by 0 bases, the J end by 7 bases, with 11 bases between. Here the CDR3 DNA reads TGTGCCAGCAGCGTAGATCGGACTTATAATGAGCAGTTCTTC. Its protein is CASSVDRTYNEQFF.

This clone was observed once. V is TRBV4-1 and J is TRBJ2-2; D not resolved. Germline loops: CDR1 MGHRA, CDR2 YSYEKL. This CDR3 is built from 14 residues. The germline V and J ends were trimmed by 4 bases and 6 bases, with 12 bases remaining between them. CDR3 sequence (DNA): TGCGCCAGCAGCCTCGTGGGTGGCTCCGGGGAGCTGTTTTTT. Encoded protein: CASSLVGGSGELFF.

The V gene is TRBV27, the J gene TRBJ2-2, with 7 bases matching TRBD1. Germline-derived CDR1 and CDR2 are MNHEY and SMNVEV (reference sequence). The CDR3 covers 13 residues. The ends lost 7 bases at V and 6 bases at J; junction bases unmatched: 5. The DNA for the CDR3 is TGTGCCAGCACCGACAGGGTGGCCGGGGAGCTGTTTTTT. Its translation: CASTDRVAGELFF.

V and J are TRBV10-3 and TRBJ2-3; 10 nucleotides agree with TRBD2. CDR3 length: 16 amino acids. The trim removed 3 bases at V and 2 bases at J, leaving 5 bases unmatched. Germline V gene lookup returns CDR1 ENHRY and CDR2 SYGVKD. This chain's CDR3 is CAISDSSGSFTDTQYF. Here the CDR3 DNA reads TGTGCCATCAGTGATTCTAGCGGGAGCTTCACAGATACGCAGTATTTT.

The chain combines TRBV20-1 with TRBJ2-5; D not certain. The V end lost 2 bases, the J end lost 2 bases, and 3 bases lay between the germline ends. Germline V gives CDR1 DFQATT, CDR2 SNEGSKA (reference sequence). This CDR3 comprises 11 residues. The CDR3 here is CSARQQETQYF. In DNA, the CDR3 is TGCAGTGCTAGACAGCAAGAGACCCAGTACTTC.

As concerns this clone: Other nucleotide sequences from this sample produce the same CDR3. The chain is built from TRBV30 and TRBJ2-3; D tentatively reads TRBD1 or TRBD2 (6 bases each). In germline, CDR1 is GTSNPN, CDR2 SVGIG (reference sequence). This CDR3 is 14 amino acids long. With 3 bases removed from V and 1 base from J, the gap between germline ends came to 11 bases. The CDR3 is CAWSGGVGTDTQYF. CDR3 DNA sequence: TGTGCCTGGAGCGGGGGCGTGGGCACAGATACGCAGTATTTT. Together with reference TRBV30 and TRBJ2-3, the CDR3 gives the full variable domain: SQTIHQWPATLVQPVGSPLSLECTVEGTSNPNLYWYRQAAGRGLQLLFYSVGIGQISSEVPQNLSASRPQDRQFILSSKKLLLSDSGFYLCAWSGGVGTDTQYFGPGTRLTVL.

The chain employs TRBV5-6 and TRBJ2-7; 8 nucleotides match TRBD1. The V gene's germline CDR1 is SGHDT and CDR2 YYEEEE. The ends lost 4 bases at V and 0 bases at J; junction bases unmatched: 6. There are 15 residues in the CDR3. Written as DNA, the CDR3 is TGTGCCAGCAGCGCCGCCGGGACAGGCTCCTACGAGCAGTACTTC. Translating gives CASSAAGTGSYEQYF.

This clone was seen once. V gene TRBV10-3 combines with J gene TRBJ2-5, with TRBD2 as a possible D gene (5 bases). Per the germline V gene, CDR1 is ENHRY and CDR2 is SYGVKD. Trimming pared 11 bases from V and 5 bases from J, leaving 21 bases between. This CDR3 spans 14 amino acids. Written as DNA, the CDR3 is TGTGCCGTGTCCGGGATAACCTCAGCGGAGACCCAGTACTTC. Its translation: CAVSGITSAETQYF.

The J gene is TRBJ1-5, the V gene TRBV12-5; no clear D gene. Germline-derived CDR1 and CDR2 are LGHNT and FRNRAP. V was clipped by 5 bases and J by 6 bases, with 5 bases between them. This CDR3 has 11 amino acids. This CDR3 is CASGPAQPQHF. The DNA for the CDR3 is TGTGCTAGTGGTCCCGCTCAGCCCCAGCATTTT.

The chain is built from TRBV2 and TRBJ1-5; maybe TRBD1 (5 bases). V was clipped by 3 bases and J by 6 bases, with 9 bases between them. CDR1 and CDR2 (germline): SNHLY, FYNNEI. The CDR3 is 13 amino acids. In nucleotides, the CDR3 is TGTGCCAGCAGTGAGGGGGGAGGTCAGCCCCAGCATTTT. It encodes CASSEGGGQPQHF.

The CDR3 is CASRWTGNTEAFF. CDR3 DNA: TGTGCCAGCAGGTGGACAGGTAACACTGAAGCTTTCTTT. V is TRBV27 and J is TRBJ1-1, with TRBD1 matching over 7 bases. Looked up from germline, CDR1 is MNHEY and CDR2 is SMNVEV (reference sequence). With 6 bases clipped from V and 2 bases from J, the junction kept 3 bases outside the gene matches. This CDR3 is 13 amino acids long.

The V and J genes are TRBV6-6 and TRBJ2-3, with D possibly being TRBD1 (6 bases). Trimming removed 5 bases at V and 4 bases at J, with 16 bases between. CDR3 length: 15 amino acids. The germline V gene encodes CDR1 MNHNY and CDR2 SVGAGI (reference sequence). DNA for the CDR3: TGTGCCAGCAGTATGACAGGTCTTTCGTCAGATACGCAGTATTTT. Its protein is CASSMTGLSSDTQYF.

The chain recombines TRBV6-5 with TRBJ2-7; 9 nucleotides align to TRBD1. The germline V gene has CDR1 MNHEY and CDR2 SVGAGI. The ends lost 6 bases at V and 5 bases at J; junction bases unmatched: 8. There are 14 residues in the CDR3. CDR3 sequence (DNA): TGTGCCAGCAGACCCACAGGGGGCAACGACGAGCAGTACTTC. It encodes CASRPTGGNDEQYF.

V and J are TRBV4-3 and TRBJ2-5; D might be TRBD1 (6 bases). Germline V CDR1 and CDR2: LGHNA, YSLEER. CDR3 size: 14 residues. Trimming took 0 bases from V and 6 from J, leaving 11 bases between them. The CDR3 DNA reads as TGCGCCAGCAGCCAAGATTACAGGGACCAGACCCAGTACTTC. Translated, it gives CASSQDYRDQTQYF.

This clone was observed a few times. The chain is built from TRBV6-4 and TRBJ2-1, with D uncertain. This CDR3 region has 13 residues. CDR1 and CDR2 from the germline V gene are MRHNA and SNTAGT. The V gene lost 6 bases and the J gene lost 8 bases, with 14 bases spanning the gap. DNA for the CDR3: TGTGCCAGCAGAACGTCCGCTTGCGATGAGCAGTTCTTC. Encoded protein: CASRTSACDEQFF.

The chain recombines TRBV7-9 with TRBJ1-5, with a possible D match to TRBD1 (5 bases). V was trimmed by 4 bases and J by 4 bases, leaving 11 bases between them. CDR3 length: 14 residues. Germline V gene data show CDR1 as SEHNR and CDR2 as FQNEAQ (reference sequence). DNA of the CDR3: TGTGCCAGCAGCTCTGCAGCAGGGAATCAGCCCCAGCATTTT. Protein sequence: CASSSAAGNQPQHF. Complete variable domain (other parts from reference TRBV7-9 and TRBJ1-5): DTGVSQNPRHKITKRGQNVTFRCDPISEHNRLYWYRQTLGQGPEFLTYFQNEAQLEKSRLLSDRFSAERPKGSFSTLEIQRTEQGDSAMYLCASSSAAGNQPQHFGDGTRLSIL.

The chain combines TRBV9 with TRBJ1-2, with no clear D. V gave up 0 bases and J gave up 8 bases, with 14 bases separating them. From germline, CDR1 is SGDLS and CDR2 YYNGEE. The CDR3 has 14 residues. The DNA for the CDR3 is TGTGCCAGCAGCGTAGATTTAGGGCCTGCCGGCTACACCTTC. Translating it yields CASSVDLGPAGYTF.

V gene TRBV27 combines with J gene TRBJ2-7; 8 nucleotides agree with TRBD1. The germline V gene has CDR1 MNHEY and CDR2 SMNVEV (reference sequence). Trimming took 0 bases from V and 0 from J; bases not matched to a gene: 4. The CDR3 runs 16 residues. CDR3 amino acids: CASSLSSGQVSYEQYF. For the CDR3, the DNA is TGTGCCAGCAGTTTATCGTCGGGACAGGTCTCCTACGAGCAGTACTTC.

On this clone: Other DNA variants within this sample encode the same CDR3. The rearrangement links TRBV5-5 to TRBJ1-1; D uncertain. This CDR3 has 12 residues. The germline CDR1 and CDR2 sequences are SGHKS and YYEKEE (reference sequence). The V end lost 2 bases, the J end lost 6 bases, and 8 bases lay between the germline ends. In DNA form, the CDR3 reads TGTGCCAGCAGCTTTACGGGCGCTGAAGCTTTCTTT. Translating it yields CASSFTGAEAFF.

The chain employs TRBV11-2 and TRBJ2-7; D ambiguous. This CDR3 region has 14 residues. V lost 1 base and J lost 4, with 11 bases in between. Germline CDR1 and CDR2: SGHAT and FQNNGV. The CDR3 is CASSLVSAQYEQYF. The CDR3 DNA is TGTGCCAGCAGCTTAGTGAGCGCGCAATACGAGCAGTACTTC.

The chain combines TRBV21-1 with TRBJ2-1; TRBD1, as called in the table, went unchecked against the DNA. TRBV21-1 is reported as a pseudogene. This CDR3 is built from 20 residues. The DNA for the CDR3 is TGTGCCAGCAGCAAAGCTAGGGACAGGGTCAGTTTCTGCTCCTACAATGAGCAGTTCTTC. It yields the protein CASSKARDRVSFCSYNEQFF.